The 22 T cell receptor beta chains below were found in one sample sequenced in a study of patients and donors after allogeneic stem cell transplantation. TCRdb itself ran the RT-PCR reads through MiXCR, one entry per CDR3 protein. The data show about a million distinct CDR3 sequences, about a sixth seen once. Sequenced material: blood, either unsorted or a sorted T cell fraction (not recorded which). The receptors were gathered from a human donor who was either an allogeneic HSCT recipient or a stem cell or donor lymphocyte infusion donor (not recorded which). It is not recorded whose cells these are; they may come from a transplant donor.

This clonotype has more than one count but fewer than ten. The rearrangement uses TRBV30 and TRBJ1-5; D is unresolved. Germline V CDR1 and CDR2: GTSNPN, SVGIG (reference sequence). The CDR3 totals 12 residues. V was pared by 3 bases and J by 7 bases, with 10 bases between. The CDR3 bases are TGTGCCTGGAGCGAAAAAGGCCAGCCCCAGCATTTT. Protein product: CAWSEKGQPQHF.

The V gene is TRBV24-1, the J gene TRBJ2-5; 11 nucleotides line up with TRBD2. After removal of 0 bases from V and 3 bases from J, the junction contained 8 bases not matched to a gene. The CDR3 is 18 amino acids. The germline CDR1 and CDR2 sequences are KGHDR and SFDVKD. CDR3 sequence reads: CATSDLAPGLADEETQYF. CDR3 sequence (DNA): TGTGCCACCAGTGATTTGGCCCCGGGACTAGCGGACGAAGAGACCCAGTACTTC.

At least ten counts were recorded for this clonotype. This chain connects TRBV11-1 to TRBJ2-3; D is possibly TRBD1 or TRBD2 (6 bases each). CDR3 length: 14 residues. V dropped 4 bases and J dropped 5 bases, with 13 bases sitting between them. In germline, CDR1 is SGHAT, CDR2 FQDESV (reference sequence). The DNA of the CDR3 is TGTGCCAGCAGCTCGAGGGGGGCCGGAGATACGCAGTATTTT. This sequence encodes CASSSRGAGDTQYF.

V gene TRBV5-1 combines with J gene TRBJ2-7, with 7 bases matching TRBD1. After removal of 7 bases from V and 0 bases from J, the junction contained 1 base not matched to a gene. CDR1 and CDR2 from the germline V gene are SGHRS and YFSETQ. The CDR3 totals 12 residues. Here the CDR3 reads CASWDSSYEQYF. Written as DNA, the CDR3 is TGCGCCAGCTGGGACAGCTCCTACGAGCAGTACTTC. The complete variable domain, with remaining parts taken from reference TRBV5-1 and TRBJ2-7, reads KAGVTQTPRYLIKTRGQQVTLSCSPISGHRSVSWYQQTPGQGLQFLFEYFSETQRNKGNFPGRFSGRQFSNSRSEMNVSTLELGDSALYLCASWDSSYEQYFGPGTRLTVT.

CDR3 amino acids: CASSYLMQMSEAFF. CDR3 in DNA: TGTGCCAGCAGTTATCTGATGCAGATGTCTGAAGCTTTCTTT. The rearrangement links TRBV6-2 or TRBV6-3 to TRBJ1-1; D ambiguous. Trimming took off 3 bases at V and 6 bases at J, with 14 bases between the two ends. CDR3 length: 14 amino acids. Germline V CDR1 and CDR2: MNHEY, SVGEGT.

This clonotype has a handful of counts. J is TRBJ2-1 and V is TRBV28, with no clear D. The CDR3 is 12 residues long. The ends were cut back, 9 bases at V and 8 bases at J, with 14 bases in the middle. Germline loops: CDR1 MDHEN, CDR2 SYDVKM. The CDR3 reads CASSEVGDEQFF. In DNA, the CDR3 is TGTGCCAGTTCAGAGGTGGGTGATGAGCAGTTCTTC.

The chain joins TRBV4-1 to TRBJ1-2; TRBD1 might be the D (6 bases). V gave up 1 base and J gave up 12 bases, with 12 bases separating them. Germline assignment: CDR1 MGHRA and CDR2 YSYEKL. The CDR3 runs 12 residues. The chain's CDR3 is CASSQVGQGHTF. The CDR3 DNA is TGCGCCAGCAGCCAAGTGGGGCAGGGGCACACCTTC.

The J gene is TRBJ2-7, the V gene TRBV15; 11 bases line up with TRBD1. CDR1 is LNHNV and CDR2 is YYDKDF in the germline V gene (reference sequence). Trimming took 8 bases from V and 4 from J; bases not matched to a gene: 10. The CDR3 totals 15 residues. The CDR3 reads CATAGTGGRRYEQYF. The CDR3 DNA sequence: TGTGCCACCGCCGGGACAGGGGGGAGACGGTACGAGCAGTACTTC. The full variable domain, its missing parts supplied by reference TRBV15 and TRBJ2-7, is DAMVIQNPRYQVTQFGKPVTLSCSQTLNHNVMYWYQQKSSQAPKLLFHYYDKDFNNEADTPDNFQSRRPNTSFCFLDIRSPGLGDTAMYLCATAGTGGRRYEQYFGPGTRLTVT.

The chain has TRBV11-2 and TRBJ2-5; 14 bases line up with TRBD2. Germline V gene data show CDR1 as SGHAT and CDR2 as FQNNGV. Trimming removed 6 bases from V and 1 base from J; junction bases left unmatched: 4. The CDR3 loop spans 16 amino acids. The CDR3 bases are TGTGCCAGCAGGACTAGCGGGGGGGCGGGCCAAGAGACCCAGTACTTC. As protein: CASRTSGGAGQETQYF.

The rearrangement joins TRBV9 to TRBJ2-3, with 9 bases identical to TRBD2. V dropped 0 bases and J dropped 3; count of bases not matched to a gene: 8. This CDR3 contains 17 residues. CDR1 SGDLS and CDR2 YYNGEE come from the germline V gene. The CDR3 nucleotides read TGTGCCAGCAGCGTAGGTCGTAGCGGGAGTGGGACAGATACGCAGTATTTT. It specifies CASSVGRSGSGTDTQYF.

This clonotype has a handful of counts. The chain uses TRBV5-1 and TRBJ2-2; 7 bases line up with TRBD1. The CDR3 consists of 15 residues. CDR1 and CDR2 from the germline V gene are SGHRS and YFSETQ. J was trimmed by 7 bases and V by 3 bases; bases with no gene match: 9. CDR3 region: CASSSRQGDSGELFF. The DNA for the CDR3 is TGCGCCAGCAGCTCCAGACAGGGAGACAGCGGGGAGCTGTTTTTT. Based on the CDR3 plus reference TRBV5-1 and TRBJ2-2, the full variable domain is KAGVTQTPRYLIKTRGQQVTLSCSPISGHRSVSWYQQTPGQGLQFLFEYFSETQRNKGNFPGRFSGRQFSNSRSEMNVSTLELGDSALYLCASSSRQGDSGELFFGEGSRLTVL.

The rearrangement uses TRBV6-1 and TRBJ2-7; 10 bases are shared with TRBD1. This CDR3 comprises 15 residues. Unmatched junction bases numbered 6, after V lost 2 bases and J lost 5 bases. Germline V gives CDR1 MNHNS, CDR2 SASEGT. In nucleotides, the CDR3 is TGTGCCAGCAGTGAACCGGGACAGGGGTTCCACGAGCAGTACTTC. Protein product: CASSEPGQGFHEQYF.

The CDR3 DNA reads TGTGCCAGCAGTTCCGACATGAGCTCCTTTGATTCACCCCTCCACTTT. Translating gives CASSSDMSSFDSPLHF. This chain joins TRBV6-2 or TRBV6-3 and TRBJ1-6; D gene ambiguous. V was cut by 4 bases and J by 8 bases, with 18 bases left in between. This CDR3 has 16 residues. The germline CDR1 and CDR2 sequences are MNHEY and SVGEGT.

The chain carries TRBV6-1 and TRBJ1-2; 8 bases align to TRBD1. Trimming removed 7 bases from V and 2 bases from J; junction bases left unmatched: 9. The germline CDR1 and CDR2 sequences are MNHNS and SASEGT. This CDR3 has 15 residues. The CDR3 bases are TGTGCCAGCACCTTACTCAGGGACAGGAACTATGGCTACACCTTC. Translation: CASTLLRDRNYGYTF.

This clonotype was detected a few times. The gene calls are TRBV7-7 and TRBJ1-1; the D gene is possibly TRBD1 (5 bases). Germline V gene data show CDR1 as SSHAT and CDR2 as FNYEAQ (reference sequence). The CDR3 is 13 amino acids. V shed 8 bases and J shed 3 bases, with 13 bases lying between them. CDR3 DNA: TGTGCCAGCCTAGCTGGGGGTGACACTGAAGCTTTCTTT. Amino acids: CASLAGGDTEAFF.

A few counts support this clonotype. This sequence joins TRBV9 and TRBJ1-1; D unclear. Deletions cut 0 bases from V and 7 bases from J, with 10 bases between. Germline lookup yields CDR1 SGDLS and CDR2 YYNGEE. The CDR3 has 13 amino acids. The CDR3 DNA follows: TGTGCCAGCAGCGTAGCTGGCTGGGGTGAAGCTTTCTTT. As protein: CASSVAGWGEAFF.

This clonotype was found a few times. The chain couples TRBV20-1 to TRBJ2-3; 10 bases agree with TRBD2. This CDR3 spans 17 amino acids. Trimming cost V 6 bases and J 0 bases; bases outside gene matches: 12. The germline CDR1 and CDR2 sequences are DFQATT and SNEGSKA (reference sequence). CDR3 nucleotides: TGCAGTGCAACCCGGACTAGCGGACAAGCTAGCACAGATACGCAGTATTTT. Its translation: CSATRTSGQASTDTQYF.

Only a few counts were recorded for this clonotype. This chain joins TRBV5-1 and TRBJ1-5, with 9 nucleotides matching TRBD1. The CDR3 has 15 amino acids. Germline CDR1 and CDR2: SGHRS and YFSETQ. With V trimmed by 4 bases and J by 6 bases, 8 bases remained unmatched. In nucleotides, the CDR3 is TGCGCCAGCAGCCGTGGGACAGGGCAGGGTCAGCCCCAGCATTTT. Translated, it gives CASSRGTGQGQPQHF.

The CDR3 bases are TGTGCCAGCAATGACCGGGACAGGGGAACAGATACGCAGTATTTT. It is translated as CASNDRDRGTDTQYF. The rearrangement uses TRBV28 and TRBJ2-3; 10 bases are shared with TRBD1. The V segment lost 7 bases and the J segment 3 bases; nucleotides outside the gene matches: 7. CDR1 and CDR2 (germline): MDHEN, SYDVKM. The CDR3 is 15 residues long.

V is TRBV7-9 and J is TRBJ2-3; 12 bases fit TRBD1. This CDR3 spans 16 amino acids. Germline V gives CDR1 SEHNR, CDR2 FQNEAQ (reference sequence). V dropped 5 bases and J dropped 6; count of bases not matched to a gene: 9. CDR3 loop: CASSPGTGGLVDTQYF. The DNA of the CDR3 is TGTGCCAGCAGCCCAGGGACAGGGGGCCTGGTTGATACGCAGTATTTT. Complete variable domain (other parts from reference TRBV7-9 and TRBJ2-3): DTGVSQNPRHKITKRGQNVTFRCDPISEHNRLYWYRQTLGQGPEFLTYFQNEAQLEKSRLLSDRFSAERPKGSFSTLEIQRTEQGDSAMYLCASSPGTGGLVDTQYFGPGTRLTVL.

This clonotype has more than one count but fewer than ten. The chain has TRBV11-2 and TRBJ1-6; D is possibly TRBD1 (6 bases). CDR1 and CDR2 (germline): SGHAT, FQNNGV. The CDR3 is 14 residues long. V was pared by 0 bases and J by 13 bases, with 13 bases between. The CDR3 here is CASSLEMSGGPLHF. Written as DNA, the CDR3 is TGTGCCAGCAGCTTAGAAATGTCCGGGGGCCCCCTCCACTTT.

The chain links TRBV27 to TRBJ2-3; no firm D call. The ends were cut back, 6 bases at V and 4 bases at J, with 11 bases in the middle. The germline CDR1 and CDR2 sequences are MNHEY and SMNVEV (reference sequence). The CDR3 is 13 amino acids. CDR3 amino acids: CASSQKIADTQYF. CDR3 nucleotides: TGTGCCAGCAGCCAAAAGATAGCAGATACGCAGTATTTT.